This is a list of T cell receptor beta chains from one sample in a study of post-analysis software for immune sequencing data. MiXCR, applied by TCRdb to the PCR reads, yields one record per CDR3 protein. In the table there are 400,000 to 500,000 distinct CDR3 sequences, roughly 40% of which are singletons. What was sequenced was blood. The receptors were sampled from a girl aged 2 to 9 with multiple sclerosis. CDR3s include the opening cysteine and the closing phenylalanine or tryptophan. The D gene is left open where the match is weak. Only some rows state a clone size, as once, few, many or a class for expanded clones.

>TRBV20-1|TRBD2|few|TRBJ2-7
TGCAGTGCCACCAGCGGGAGGGCCCACGAGCAGTACTTC
CSATSGRAHEQYF
>TRBV6-1|NA|few|TRBJ2-7
TGTGCCAGCATTGGAAACTACGAGCAGTACTTC
CASIGNYEQYF
>TRBV12-3/TRBV12-4|TRBD1|NA|TRBJ1-2
TGTGCCAGCAGCCGGGACAGGGGGCGAGCGAACTATGGCTACACCTTC
CASSRDRGRANYGYTF
>TRBV5-1|TRBD2|NA|TRBJ2-1
TGCGCCAGCAGCTTGCCCCTGCGGGGGGACAATGAGCAGTTCTTC
CASSLPLRGDNEQFF
>TRBV15|NA|few|TRBJ2-7
TGTGCCACCAGCAGAGCTCACAGCTCCTACGAGCAGTACTTC
CATSRAHSSYEQYF
>TRBV20-1|NA|NA|TRBJ1-4
TGCAGTGCTATCATCAGGAGAGGTGCCAATGAAAAACTGTTTTTT
CSAIIRRGANEKLFF
>TRBV5-1|NA|NA|TRBJ2-5
TGCGCCAGCAGCTTGGAGGGCAGGGTGTACCAAGAGACCCAGTACTTC
CASSLEGRVYQETQYF
>TRBV6-5|NA|few|TRBJ2-3
TGTGCCAGCAGAGTTCGAGCTTTAGATACGCAGTATTTT
CASRVRALDTQYF
>TRBV6-5|TRBD2|few|TRBJ2-3
TGTGCCAGCAGTTACTCCGACTCCCTCGGGGGGGATACGCAGTATTTT
CASSYSDSLGGDTQYF
>TRBV27|TRBD1|NA|TRBJ2-1
TGTGCCAGCAGTTCCTTCTTTGGACAGGGTCCTTACAATGAGCAGTTCTTC
CASSSFFGQGPYNEQFF
>TRBV7-2|TRBD1|NA|TRBJ1-1
TGTGCCAGCAGCCCACTTGGGACAGGGGTTAACACTGAAGCTTTCTTT
CASSPLGTGVNTEAFF
>TRBV6-4|TRBD1|NA|TRBJ2-3
TGTGCCAGCAGTGAGGGACAGGGGGCAGATACGCAGTATTTT
CASSEGQGADTQYF
>TRBV7-9|NA|NA|TRBJ2-7
TGTGCCAGCAGCTTATTGGACGAGCAGTACTTC
CASSLLDEQYF
>TRBV6-2/TRBV6-3|TRBD1|NA|TRBJ2-3
TGTGCCAGCAGTTACCCGACCGGGACAGGGGCTAAAGATACGCAGTATTTT
CASSYPTGTGAKDTQYF
>TRBV6-5|NA|NA|TRBJ2-1
TGTGCCAGCAGTTACTTCGGCAGCAGCTCCTACAATGAGCAGTTCTTC
CASSYFGSSSYNEQFF
>TRBV29-1|TRBD2|many|TRBJ2-1
TGCAGCGTTGAGACTAGCGGGGTCGATGAGCAGTTCTTC
CSVETSGVDEQFF
>TRBV6-5|NA|NA|TRBJ2-7
TGTGCCAGCAGTGACAAGGGGCGAACCTACGAGCAGTACTTC
CASSDKGRTYEQYF
>TRBV5-1|NA|few|TRBJ2-7
TGCGCCAGCAGCTTGGGGGGGTCCCTCGACGAGCAGTACTTC
CASSLGGSLDEQYF
>TRBV6-2/TRBV6-3|NA|once|TRBJ1-5
TGTGCCAGCAGTTACTCGGGGATGGTCAATCAGCCCCAGCATTTT
CASSYSGMVNQPQHF
>TRBV7-9|NA|NA|TRBJ2-3
TGTGCCAGCAGCTTAGCGAGAGATACGCAGTATTTT
CASSLARDTQYF
>TRBV3-1|NA|many|TRBJ2-7
TGTGCCAGCAGCCAAGATTCTCCCTCTAAGGAGCAGTACTTC
CASSQDSPSKEQYF
>TRBV4-3|NA|NA|TRBJ1-2
TGCGCCAGCAGCCAAGGTGCTGGCTACACCTTC
CASSQGAGYTF
>TRBV5-1|TRBD1|few|TRBJ2-7
TGCGCCAGCAGCTCAACCCCGGGACAGGGCTACGAGCAGTACTTC
CASSSTPGQGYEQYF
>TRBV7-2|TRBD2|few|TRBJ2-7
TGTGCCAGCAGCTACGGGACTAGCGGGAGGGTGGTTCTCGAGCAGTACTTC
CASSYGTSGRVVLEQYF
>TRBV6-1|TRBD2|few|TRBJ2-5
TGTGCCAGCAGACGAGGACTAGCGGGAGGTAGCGCATGGGAGACCCAGTACTTC
CASRRGLAGGSAWETQYF
>TRBV4-1|NA|few|TRBJ1-5
TGCGCCAGCAGCCAAGATTCCCAGGGAATAGGCAATCAGCCCCAGCATTTT
CASSQDSQGIGNQPQHF
>TRBV2|TRBD2|NA|TRBJ2-1
TGTGCCAGCATCAGGCTAGCGGGAGGGCCTAATGAGCAGTTCTTC
CASIRLAGGPNEQFF
>TRBV20-1|TRBD1|NA|TRBJ2-4
TGCAGTGCAAGGGGGCTCGGGGACATTCAGTACTTC
CSARGLGDIQYF
>TRBV7-3|NA|NA|TRBJ2-1
TGTGCCAGCAGTTTAAGGCTAGGATCAAGGGGTGAGCAGTTCTTC
CASSLRLGSRGEQFF
>TRBV4-3|NA|few|TRBJ2-5
TGCGCCAGCAGCCAAAACGGCGGGCAAGAGACCCAGTACTTC
CASSQNGGQETQYF
>TRBV7-2|NA|few|TRBJ2-5
TGTGCCAGCAGCTTAGTAAACAGCCAAGAGACCCAGTACTTC
CASSLVNSQETQYF
>TRBV28|TRBD2|few|TRBJ2-7
TGTGCCAGCAGTTCGACCTCCGGGACTAGCGGGATAACGTACTACGAGCAGTACTTC
CASSSTSGTSGITYYEQYF
>TRBV20-1|NA|once|TRBJ2-7
TGCAGTGCTGGTTCCCTTGGGGTTCTGGTCGAGCAGTACTTC
CSAGSLGVLVEQYF
>TRBV29-1|TRBD2|NA|TRBJ2-7
TGCAGTGCTATAGCGGGAGATCACGAGCAGTACTTC
CSAIAGDHEQYF
>TRBV29-1|TRBD2|NA|TRBJ2-5
TGCAGCGCGCGGCGGGGGAGGGAGACCCAGTACTTC
CSARRGRETQYF
>TRBV20-1|NA|NA|TRBJ2-7
TGCAGTGCCGAGGTCTACGAGCAGTACTTC
CSAEVYEQYF
>TRBV6-5|NA|NA|TRBJ2-3
TGTGCCAGCAGTTTGCAAAGGGCAAGAGATACGCAGTATTTT
CASSLQRARDTQYF
>TRBV7-9|NA|NA|TRBJ1-2
TGTGCCAGCAGCTTAAGCGGCCGAAGCTATGGCTACACCTTC
CASSLSGRSYGYTF
>TRBV20-1|TRBD2|NA|TRBJ2-7
TGCAGTGGTCTCCCGGCTAGCGGAGGAACCTACGAGCAGTACTTC
CSGLPASGGTYEQYF
>TRBV7-2|TRBD1|many|TRBJ1-5
TGTGCCAGCAGCTTAAGACAGGGGAATCAGCCCCAGCATTTT
CASSLRQGNQPQHF
>TRBV12-3/TRBV12-4|NA|NA|TRBJ2-1
TGTGCCAGCCGCCCCCAGGAGGGCGACGAGCAGTTCTTC
CASRPQEGDEQFF
>TRBV7-2|NA|NA|TRBJ2-2
TGTGCCAGCAGCCCCTGGTTGGGTGGGGAGCTGTTTTTT
CASSPWLGGELFF
>TRBV2|NA|NA|TRBJ1-5
TGTGCCACCCGCTTGAGACAAAGCAATCAGCCCCAGCATTTT
CATRLRQSNQPQHF
>TRBV9|NA|NA|TRBJ2-7
TGTGCCAGCAGCGTAGACGGGGGCCCCTCCTACGAGCAGTACTTC
CASSVDGGPSYEQYF
>TRBV29-1|TRBD1|few|TRBJ1-2
TGCAGCGCCAGGGGGCAGGGCAATGGCTACACCTTC
CSARGQGNGYTF
>TRBV20-1|TRBD1|NA|TRBJ1-2
TGCAGTGCCAAGGACAGGGGCTATGGCCACACCTTC
CSAKDRGYGHTF
>TRBV7-3|TRBD2|NA|TRBJ2-1
TGTGCCAGCAGTCTAACTGGAGCGGGGAATGAGCAGTTCTTC
CASSLTGAGNEQFF
>TRBV6-4|NA|few|TRBJ2-3
TGTGCCAGCAAAGAGCAGGAAAGCACAGATACGCAGTATTTT
CASKEQESTDTQYF
>TRBV4-2|TRBD1|NA|TRBJ1-6
TGTGCCAGCAGCCAAGTGCCCTGGGACAGGGAGAATTCACCCCTCCACTTT
CASSQVPWDRENSPLHF
>TRBV6-1|TRBD2|NA|TRBJ2-7
TGTGCCAGCAGAAAAGGGACTAGCGGGACCCCCTCCTACGAGCAGTACTTC
CASRKGTSGTPSYEQYF
>TRBV5-6|NA|NA|TRBJ1-1
TGTGCCAGCAGCTTGGCAAGCAGGGAGCACACTGAAGCTTTCTTT
CASSLASREHTEAFF
>TRBV11-1|TRBD2|NA|TRBJ2-1
TGTGCCAGCAGTCTTGGACTAGCGGGGGCCCAACGGAAGTTCTTC
CASSLGLAGAQRKFF
>TRBV9|NA|few|TRBJ1-1
TGTGCCAGCTCCCCGGGGGCAGGTGGCACTGAAGCTTTCTTT
CASSPGAGGTEAFF
>TRBV27|NA|NA|TRBJ1-5
TGTGCCAGCAGTTGGACCTTAAATCAGCCCCAGCATTTT
CASSWTLNQPQHF